The clone carrying this TCR beta chain was detected a few times. This sample stems from a study of patients and donors after allogeneic stem cell transplantation. TCRdb re-derived calls from the RT-PCR reads in MiXCR, one entry per CDR3 protein. This repertoire shows 70,000 or so distinct CDR3 sequences, roughly 29% found once; its top ten account for around a quarter. From germline, CDR1 is SGHTA and CDR2 FQGTGA. V lost 4 bases and J 4 bases, leaving 15 bases between the germline ends. The length of the CDR3 is 15 residues. The sequence was collected from a human donor who was either an allogeneic HSCT recipient or a stem cell or donor lymphocyte infusion donor (not recorded which). It is not recorded whose cells these are; they may come from a transplant donor. The sequenced sample was blood, either unsorted or a sorted T cell fraction (not recorded which). V usage is TRBV7-3 and J usage is TRBJ2-3; D could derive from TRBD1 or TRBD2 (5 bases each). CDR3 region: CASSSGGWDADTQYF. CDR3 bases: TGTGCCAGCAGCTCCGGCGGGTGGGACGCAGATACGCAGTATTTT.